This note documents a single TCR beta chain sequence. V was shortened by 4 bases and J by 5 bases, with 12 bases between the two germline ends. Per the germline V gene, CDR1 is SEHNR and CDR2 is FQNEAQ (reference sequence). The CDR3 loop spans 14 amino acids. These data are taken from a study of blood T cell repertoires in COVID-19. Clones were read by immunoSEQ multiplex PCR, and TCRdb kept only the in-frame ones, dropping some. The repertoire has 290,000 or so clones, approximately 90% of them found once; the top ten carry around 2.2%. This chain links TRBV7-9 with TRBJ1-5; TRBD1 might be the D (5 bases). The sequenced material came from peripheral blood. The sequence was obtained from a woman aged 25-40 years with COVID-19, enrolled during active disease. The CDR3 DNA reads as TGTGCCAGCAGCTCAACAGGCCCCTATCAGCCCCAGCATTTT. It specifies CASSSTGPYQPQHF.